This T cell receptor beta chain derives from a study of identifying expanded T cells in peripheral blood (dated by TCRdb to between 2018 and 2021). Background on the whole study: Separate aliquots of the same genomic DNA pool were sequenced to produce technical replicates, and four replicates were compared in pairs.

The immunoSEQ Assay, which relies on bias-controlled multiplex PCR amplification of genomic DNA, was used to profile TCRbeta CDR3 regions. The study's own analysis went as follows. To quantify the absolute abundance of each unique TCRbeta CDR3 region, the sequences were collapsed and filtered. Differential abundance was assessed using a binomial (Fisher-equivalent) model and a beta-binomial model in which time-dependent variance fitted from healthy donors was added. Clones with fewer than 5 combined templates were excluded, and clones with Benjamini-Hochberg FDR below 0.01 were called differentially abundant. In the beta-binomial model, variance was expressed as a function of the total template count across the two samples, in the form v = (b*log(k)+a)^2. The clones in this table, taken by TCRdb from immuneACCESS, are in-frame only. Not every clone is retained; where verified, under half of the shortfall comes from an unresolved V gene, and the cause of the rest is unknown. Clonal size and the V and J genes are those of that table, whereas D and trimming came from the DNA. The sample includes over 90,000 clones, with approximately 89% observed a single time. Of the sample, about 14% falls within the top ten clones.

A word on this clone: Its antigen target is currently unknown. There are no base qualities to consult, and no much larger clone falls within one base.

Sequences MNHNY (CDR1) and SVGAGI (CDR2) are obtained from the germline V gene (reference sequence). Here V drops 6 bases and J drops 6 bases, and the junction holds 10 bases not matched to any gene. The CDR3 spans 14 residues, from the cysteine through the phenylalanine. Of all the DNA, just the CDR3 is kept, 42 bases in frame from base 1. Overall study results and their limits: Both the number of clones called differentially abundant and the false-positive rate were significantly reduced by the beta-binomial model across all healthy-donor time intervals. Across all healthy donors, variance in clone template counts between approximately 2-week samples was found to increase significantly with total template count. Between technical replicates the binomial model flagged approximately 1.2 differentially abundant clones, whereas over two weeks the binomial model flagged about 15 and over about four weeks 19 to 20. The authors expected that over much longer intervals, such as months to years, biological variance in healthy repertoires might increase even further.

No immune events, such as infections, were documented for the healthy donors during the collection period. Blood repertoires from healthy donors were used as a training cohort for calibrating time-dependent variance in a beta-binomial model of differential abundance of T-cell clones. There were roughly 10 healthy donors in the training cohort, of whom 3 were female and 7 were male. An age range of roughly 25 to 70 years, with an average of 43 years, was recorded for the donors. Whole blood from each healthy donor was obtained from a commercial supplier and was collected at three time points roughly 14 days apart. For immunosequencing, genomic DNA was extracted from unsorted whole blood.

The receptor was derived from a person aged 18 to 70 in good health. The chain is assembled from TRBV6-6 and TRBJ1-2; 7 middle bases align to TRBD1. The material sequenced was blood. CDR3 loop: CASRGGGGWNGYTF. The nucleotide sequence reads as follows: TGTGCCAGCAGAGGGGGCGGGGGCTGGAATGGCTACACCTTC.